The 12 T cell receptor beta chains listed next were all sequenced from one sample in a study of response to subunit inactivated influenza vaccine. Via MiXCR, TCRdb re-called the RT-PCR reads, giving one row per CDR3 protein. The repertoire includes roughly 650,000 distinct CDR3 sequences, 11% to 15% of them detected once, and approximately 7.6% sits in the top ten. Sequenced here: PBMCs from blood, sampled 14 to 15 days before vaccination. The receptors derive from a man between 50 and 59 years old who received an inactivated influenza vaccine.

The rearrangement uses TRBV5-1 and TRBJ2-5; TRBD1 aligns across 8 bases. The CDR3 length is 16 residues. Germline loops: CDR1 SGHRS, CDR2 YFSETQ. V shed 5 bases, J shed 2 bases, and the junction held 11 bases outside the gene matches. In DNA form, the CDR3 reads TGCGCCAGCAGTTATTCAGGGGGCGTTCTTCAAGAGACCCAGTACTTC. Residues: CASSYSGGVLQETQYF.

This chain links TRBV5-1 with TRBJ1-4, with D unclear. The germline gives CDR1 SGHRS, CDR2 YFSETQ. Deletions cut 4 bases from V and 6 bases from J, with 13 bases between. CDR3 size: 14 residues. In nucleotides, the CDR3 is TGCGCCAGCAGCGGTGGCAGTGCGGATGAAAAACTGTTTTTT. Its translation is CASSGGSADEKLFF.

The chain couples TRBV6-1 to TRBJ2-5, with D possibly being TRBD2 (5 bases). Germline V gene lookup returns CDR1 MNHNS and CDR2 SASEGT. Trimming removed 5 bases at V and 5 bases at J, with 12 bases between. The CDR3 is 13 amino acids. Here the CDR3 reads CASSRWRAETQYF. CDR3 coding DNA: TGTGCCAGCAGTCGCTGGCGGGCCGAGACCCAGTACTTC.

This clonotype was recorded many times. V is TRBV28 and J is TRBJ2-1; 10 bases map to TRBD2. This CDR3 is built from 14 residues. Germline CDR1 is MDHEN and CDR2 is SYDVKM. The trim removed 5 bases at V and 7 bases at J, leaving 5 bases unmatched. CDR3 sequence (DNA): TGTGCCAGCAGTCTAGCGGGAGTCGAGAATGAGCAGTTCTTC. It translates to CASSLAGVENEQFF.

J is TRBJ2-1 and V is TRBV11-2; a possible D gene is TRBD1 (6 bases). Germline V gene sequence: CDR1 SGHAT, CDR2 FQNNGV. V was clipped by 3 bases and J by 14 bases, with 8 bases between them. The CDR3 totals 10 residues. CDR3 nucleotides: TGTGCCAGCAGCTTCGGACAGAAGTTCTTC. Protein: CASSFGQKFF.

This clonotype was seen a handful of times. The V gene is TRBV3-1, the J gene TRBJ2-2; D unclear. The CDR3 runs 13 residues. Germline V gives CDR1 LGHDT, CDR2 YNNKEL (reference sequence). The V and J ends lost 0 bases and 13 bases respectively, with 12 bases between them. CDR3 in amino acids: CASSQDTDNRLFF. CDR3 bases: TGTGCCAGCAGCCAAGATACAGATAATAGGCTGTTTTTT.

This clonotype occurred a few times. This chain uses TRBV21-1 with TRBJ2-3; the table's TRBD1 call for D was not verified on the DNA. TRBV21-1 is tagged as a pseudogene. This CDR3 is built from 15 residues. CDR3 bases: TGTGCCAGCAGAAAAACCAGGGGGCCCCGGGATACGCAGTATTTT. This encodes CASRKTRGPRDTQYF.

This clonotype was observed a few times. The rearrangement uses TRBV27 and TRBJ2-3; TRBD1 matches at 11 bases. Germline V gene data show CDR1 as MNHEY and CDR2 as SMNVEV (reference sequence). The V segment lost 4 bases and the J segment 4 bases; nucleotides outside the gene matches: 7. This CDR3 region has 16 residues. CDR3 sequence reads: CASSSRDRGFPDTQYF. In DNA, the CDR3 is TGTGCCAGCAGTTCCCGGGACAGGGGGTTCCCAGATACGCAGTATTTT.

This clonotype was seen a handful of times. The CDR3 sequence: CASSPWHSGNGYTF. The CDR3 DNA reads as TGTGCCAGCAGCCCATGGCACTCTGGCAATGGCTACACCTTC. This chain links TRBV7-2 with TRBJ1-2; D gene uncertain. In germline, CDR1 is SGHTA, CDR2 FQGNSA. V shed 5 bases and J shed 6 bases, with 16 bases lying between them. This CDR3 has 14 residues.

The chain recombines TRBV12-5 with TRBJ2-1; 9 bases align to TRBD1. The CDR3 covers 17 residues. Germline CDR1 LGHNT, CDR2 FRNRAP. The J segment lost 9 bases and the V segment lost 5 bases, leaving 17 bases of the junction unmatched. The CDR3 loop reads CASGQGGVGQGFGEQFF. The CDR3 nucleotides are TGTGCTAGTGGTCAGGGAGGGGTAGGACAGGGGTTTGGTGAGCAGTTCTTC.

This clonotype was observed a few times. This chain links TRBV7-2 with TRBJ2-3; D not resolved. The V end was cut by 7 bases, the J end by 0 bases, with 8 bases between. Germline loops: CDR1 SGHTA, CDR2 FQGNSA. The CDR3 is 13 amino acids. The CDR3 reads CASTFISTDTQYF. The CDR3 bases are TGTGCCAGCACGTTCATAAGCACAGATACGCAGTATTTT.

At least ten counts were recorded for this clonotype. This chain joins TRBV12-3 or TRBV12-4 and TRBJ1-1; possibly TRBD1 for D (5 bases). Deletions cut 3 bases from V and 1 base from J, with 9 bases between. The CDR3 is 14 amino acids. This chain's CDR3 is CASSLGLENTEAFF. CDR3 sequence (DNA): TGTGCCAGCAGTTTGGGACTTGAGAACACTGAAGCTTTCTTT.